This T cell receptor beta chain was captured in a study of neurological immune-mediated disorders. Looking at the study overall: A relapsing-remitting course was seen in most of the 34 multiple sclerosis patients and a secondary progressive course in 3. General study findings and limits: Multiple sclerosis, the disease with the least TCR clonal expansion, fell below healthy controls, whereas HTLV-1-associated myelopathy showed the most.

The unsorted libraries had their origin in 2 million PBMCs stored at -80 C. Germline values: CDR1 SEHNR, CDR2 FQNEAQ (reference sequence). The CDR3 has 15 residues. V lost 3 bases, J lost 7 bases, and 17 bases lay in between. A single record per CDR3 protein comes from TCRdb applying MiXCR to the 5' RACE reads. The profile shows 45,000 to 55,000 distinct CDR3 sequences, about 3.7% of them singletons. This clonotype was counted ten times or more. Its antigen remains unknown. The sequenced sample was PBMCs. The TCR comes from a man aged 40-49 years with multiple sclerosis. V and J are TRBV7-9 and TRBJ2-3, with D tentatively TRBD2 (7 bases). The CDR3 region is CASSFFTGRVNTQYF. CDR3 in DNA: TGTGCCAGCAGCTTTTTCACAGGGAGGGTGAATACGCAGTATTTT.